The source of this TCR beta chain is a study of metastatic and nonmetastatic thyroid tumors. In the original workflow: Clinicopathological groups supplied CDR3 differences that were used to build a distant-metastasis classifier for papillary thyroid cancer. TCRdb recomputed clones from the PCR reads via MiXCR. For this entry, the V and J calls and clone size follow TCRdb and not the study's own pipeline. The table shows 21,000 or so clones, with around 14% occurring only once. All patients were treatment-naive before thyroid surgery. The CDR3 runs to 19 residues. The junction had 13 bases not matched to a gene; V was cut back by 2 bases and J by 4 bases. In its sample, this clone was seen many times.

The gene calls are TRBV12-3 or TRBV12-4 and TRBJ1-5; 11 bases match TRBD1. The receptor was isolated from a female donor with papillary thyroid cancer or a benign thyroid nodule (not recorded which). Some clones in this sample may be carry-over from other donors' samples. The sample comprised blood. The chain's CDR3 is CASSLPKSGTGGTNQPQHF. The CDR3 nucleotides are TGTGCCAGCAGTTTACCCAAATCCGGGACAGGGGGGACTAATCAGCCCCAGCATTTT.